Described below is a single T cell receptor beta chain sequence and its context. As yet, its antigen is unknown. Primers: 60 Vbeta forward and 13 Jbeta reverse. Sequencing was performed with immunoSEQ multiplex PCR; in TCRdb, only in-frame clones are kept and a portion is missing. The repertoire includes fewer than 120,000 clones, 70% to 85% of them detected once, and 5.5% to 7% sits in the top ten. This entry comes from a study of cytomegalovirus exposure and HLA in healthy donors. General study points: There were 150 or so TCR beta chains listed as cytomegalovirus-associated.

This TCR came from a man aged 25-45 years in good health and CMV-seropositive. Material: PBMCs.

The CDR3 DNA sequence: TGTGCCAGCAGTTTAAGCGGCGGGGGGGAGGTCCGGAACGAGCAGTACTTC. Protein product: CASSLSGGGEVRNEQYF. The rearrangement joins TRBV27 to TRBJ2-7, with 9 bases aligning to TRBD2. CDR1 and CDR2 (germline): MNHEY, SMNVEV (reference sequence). The junction had 13 bases not matched to a gene; V was cut back by 2 bases and J by 5 bases. The CDR3 has 17 amino acids.